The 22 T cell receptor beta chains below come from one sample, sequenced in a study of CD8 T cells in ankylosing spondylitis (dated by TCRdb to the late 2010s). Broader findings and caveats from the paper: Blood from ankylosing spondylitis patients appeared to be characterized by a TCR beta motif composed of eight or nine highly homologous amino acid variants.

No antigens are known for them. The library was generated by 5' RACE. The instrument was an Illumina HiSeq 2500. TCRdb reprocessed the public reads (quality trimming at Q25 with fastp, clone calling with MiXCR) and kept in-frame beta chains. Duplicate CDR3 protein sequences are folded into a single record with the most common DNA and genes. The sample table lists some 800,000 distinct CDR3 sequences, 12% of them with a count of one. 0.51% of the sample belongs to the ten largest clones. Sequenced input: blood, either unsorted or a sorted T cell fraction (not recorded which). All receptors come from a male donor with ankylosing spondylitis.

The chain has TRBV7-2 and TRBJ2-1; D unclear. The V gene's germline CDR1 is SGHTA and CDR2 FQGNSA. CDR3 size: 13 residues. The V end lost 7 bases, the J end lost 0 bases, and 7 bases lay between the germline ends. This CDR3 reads CASNPSSYNEQFF. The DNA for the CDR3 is TGTGCCAGCAACCCCTCCTCCTACAATGAGCAGTTCTTC.

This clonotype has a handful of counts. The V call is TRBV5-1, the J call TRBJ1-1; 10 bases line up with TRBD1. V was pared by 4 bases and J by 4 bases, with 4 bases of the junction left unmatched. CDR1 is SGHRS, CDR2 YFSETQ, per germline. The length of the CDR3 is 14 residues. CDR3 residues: CASSLWTGGTEAFF. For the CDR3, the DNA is TGCGCCAGCAGCCTATGGACAGGGGGCACTGAAGCTTTCTTT.

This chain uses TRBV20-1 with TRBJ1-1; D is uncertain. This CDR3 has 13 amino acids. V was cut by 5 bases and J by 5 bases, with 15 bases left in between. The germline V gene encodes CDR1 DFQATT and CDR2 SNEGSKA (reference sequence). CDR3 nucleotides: TGCAGTGCTGCCACCACAGTTGGGACTGAAGCTTTCTTT. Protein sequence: CSAATTVGTEAFF.

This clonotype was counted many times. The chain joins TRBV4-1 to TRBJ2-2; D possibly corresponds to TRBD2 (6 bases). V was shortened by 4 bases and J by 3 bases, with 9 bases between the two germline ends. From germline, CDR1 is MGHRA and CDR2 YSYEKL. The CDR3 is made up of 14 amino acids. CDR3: CASSPGLHTGELFF. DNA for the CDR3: TGCGCCAGCAGCCCGGGACTTCACACCGGGGAGCTGTTTTTT.

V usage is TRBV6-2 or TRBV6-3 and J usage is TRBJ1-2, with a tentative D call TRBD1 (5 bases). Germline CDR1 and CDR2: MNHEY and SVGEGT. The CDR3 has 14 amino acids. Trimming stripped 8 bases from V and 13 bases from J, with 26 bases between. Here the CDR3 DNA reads TGTGCCAGCGTTTTCAGGGTCGCTGGTCGGAGATTCACCTTC. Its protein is CASVFRVAGRRFTF.

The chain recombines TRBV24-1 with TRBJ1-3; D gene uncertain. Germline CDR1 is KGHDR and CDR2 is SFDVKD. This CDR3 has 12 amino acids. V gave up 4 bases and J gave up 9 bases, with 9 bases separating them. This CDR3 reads CATSDHATTIYF. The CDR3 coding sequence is TGTGCCACCAGTGACCACGCGACCACCATATATTTT.

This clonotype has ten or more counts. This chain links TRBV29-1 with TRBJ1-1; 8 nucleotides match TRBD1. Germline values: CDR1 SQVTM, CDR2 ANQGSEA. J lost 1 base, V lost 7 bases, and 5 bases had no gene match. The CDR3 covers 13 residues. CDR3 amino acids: CSAQGAQNTEAFF. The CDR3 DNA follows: TGCAGCGCCCAGGGGGCACAGAACACTGAAGCTTTCTTT.

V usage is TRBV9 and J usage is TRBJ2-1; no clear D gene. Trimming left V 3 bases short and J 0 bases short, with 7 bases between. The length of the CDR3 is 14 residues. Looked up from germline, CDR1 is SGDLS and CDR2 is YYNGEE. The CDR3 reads CASSGPGSYNEQFF. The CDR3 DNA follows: TGTGCCAGCAGCGGACCAGGCTCCTACAATGAGCAGTTCTTC.

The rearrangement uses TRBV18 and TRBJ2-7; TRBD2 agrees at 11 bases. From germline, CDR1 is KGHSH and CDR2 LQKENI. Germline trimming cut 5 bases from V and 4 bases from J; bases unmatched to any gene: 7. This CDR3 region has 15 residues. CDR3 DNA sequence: TGTGCCAGCTCAGCAACTAGCGGGAGAATGTACGAGCAGTACTTC. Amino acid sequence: CASSATSGRMYEQYF. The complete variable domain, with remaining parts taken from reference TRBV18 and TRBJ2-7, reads NAGVMQNPRHLVRRRGQEARLRCSPMKGHSHVYWYRQLPEEGLKFMVYLQKENIIDESGMPKERFSAEFPKEGPSILRIQQVVRGDSAAYFCASSATSGRMYEQYFGPGTRLTVT.

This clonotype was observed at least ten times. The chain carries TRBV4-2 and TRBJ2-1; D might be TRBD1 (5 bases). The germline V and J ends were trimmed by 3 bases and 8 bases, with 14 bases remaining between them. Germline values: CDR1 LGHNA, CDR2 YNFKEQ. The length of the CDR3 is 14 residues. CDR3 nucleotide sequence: TGTGCCAGCAGCCAGTTATCTTGGGGCCATGAGCAGTTCTTC. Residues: CASSQLSWGHEQFF.

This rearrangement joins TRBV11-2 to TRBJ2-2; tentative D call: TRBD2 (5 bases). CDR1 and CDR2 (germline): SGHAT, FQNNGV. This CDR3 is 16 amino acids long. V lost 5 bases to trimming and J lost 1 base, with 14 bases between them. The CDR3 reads CASSVLGRENTGELFF. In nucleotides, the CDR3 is TGTGCCAGCAGCGTTCTCGGACGGGAGAACACCGGGGAGCTGTTTTTT.

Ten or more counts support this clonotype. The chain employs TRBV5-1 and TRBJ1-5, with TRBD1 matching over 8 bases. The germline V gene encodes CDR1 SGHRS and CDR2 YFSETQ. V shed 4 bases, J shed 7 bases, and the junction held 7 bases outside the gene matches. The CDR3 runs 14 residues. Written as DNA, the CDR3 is TGCGCCAGCAGCAGTACAGGGGGACGACAGCCCCAGCATTTT. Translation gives CASSSTGGRQPQHF.

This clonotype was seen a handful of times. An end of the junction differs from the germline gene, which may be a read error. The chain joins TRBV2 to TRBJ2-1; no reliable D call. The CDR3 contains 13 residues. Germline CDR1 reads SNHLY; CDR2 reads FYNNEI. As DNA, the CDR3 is TGTGCCAGCACTCAATCCCCCACCCGGGCCCCGCTCTTC. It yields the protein CASTQSPTRAPLF.

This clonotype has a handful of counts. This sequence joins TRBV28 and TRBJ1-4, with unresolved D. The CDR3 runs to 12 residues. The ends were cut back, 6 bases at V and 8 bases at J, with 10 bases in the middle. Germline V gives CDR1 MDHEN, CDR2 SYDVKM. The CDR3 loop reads CASRDQREKLFF. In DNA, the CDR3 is TGTGCCAGCAGGGACCAGCGGGAAAAACTGTTTTTT.

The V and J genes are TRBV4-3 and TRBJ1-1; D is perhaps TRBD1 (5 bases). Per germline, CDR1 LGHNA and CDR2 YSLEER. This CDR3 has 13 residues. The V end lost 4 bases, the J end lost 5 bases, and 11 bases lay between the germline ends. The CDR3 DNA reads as TGCGCCAGCAGCCGGGAGGGGCGTACTGAAGCTTTCTTT. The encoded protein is CASSREGRTEAFF.

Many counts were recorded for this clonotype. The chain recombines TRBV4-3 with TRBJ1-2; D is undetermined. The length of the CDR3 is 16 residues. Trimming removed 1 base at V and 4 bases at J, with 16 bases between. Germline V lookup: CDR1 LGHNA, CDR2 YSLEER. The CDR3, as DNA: TGCGCCAGCAGCCAAGCTGCTGTGAGTTTGAGCTATGGCTACACCTTC. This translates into CASSQAAVSLSYGYTF.

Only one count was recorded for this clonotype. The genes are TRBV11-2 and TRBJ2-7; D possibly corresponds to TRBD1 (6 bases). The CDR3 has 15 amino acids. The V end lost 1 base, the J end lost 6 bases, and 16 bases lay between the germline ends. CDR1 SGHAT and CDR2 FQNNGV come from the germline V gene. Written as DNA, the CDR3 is TGTGCCAGCAGCTTAGGGACAGACCCCGTAGGCGAGCAGTACTTC. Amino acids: CASSLGTDPVGEQYF.

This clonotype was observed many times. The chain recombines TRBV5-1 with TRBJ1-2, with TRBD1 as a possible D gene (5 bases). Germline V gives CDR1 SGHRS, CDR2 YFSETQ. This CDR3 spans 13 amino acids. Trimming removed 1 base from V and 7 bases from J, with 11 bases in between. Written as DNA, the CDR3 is TGCGCCAGCAGCTTGCGGGGGGGAAGTGGCTACACCTTC. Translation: CASSLRGGSGYTF.

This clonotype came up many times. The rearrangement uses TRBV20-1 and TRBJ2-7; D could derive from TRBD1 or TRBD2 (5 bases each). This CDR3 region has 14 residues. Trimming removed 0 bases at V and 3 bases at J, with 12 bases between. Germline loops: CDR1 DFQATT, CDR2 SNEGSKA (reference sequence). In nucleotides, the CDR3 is TGCAGTGCTAGAGATTGGGGACGGTACTACGAGCAGTACTTC. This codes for CSARDWGRYYEQYF.

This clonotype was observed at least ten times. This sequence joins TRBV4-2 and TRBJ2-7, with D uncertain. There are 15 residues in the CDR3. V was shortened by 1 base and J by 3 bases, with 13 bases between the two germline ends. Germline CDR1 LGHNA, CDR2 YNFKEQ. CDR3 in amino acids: CASSQVGHIGYEQYF. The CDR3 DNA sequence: TGTGCCAGCAGCCAAGTAGGTCATATAGGCTACGAGCAGTACTTC.

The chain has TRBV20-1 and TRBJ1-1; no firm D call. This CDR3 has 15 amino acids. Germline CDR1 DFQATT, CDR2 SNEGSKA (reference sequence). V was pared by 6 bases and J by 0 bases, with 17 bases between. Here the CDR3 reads CSAHPRGRVNTEAFF. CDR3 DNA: TGCAGTGCGCACCCGCGAGGGAGGGTGAACACTGAAGCTTTCTTT.

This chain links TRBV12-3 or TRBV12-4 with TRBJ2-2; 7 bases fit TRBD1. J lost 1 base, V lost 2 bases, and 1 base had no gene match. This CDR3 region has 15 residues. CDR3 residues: CASSLQGVNTGELFF. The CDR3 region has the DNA TGTGCCAGCAGTTTACAGGGGGTGAACACCGGGGAGCTGTTTTTT.